This T cell receptor beta chain stems from a study of cytomegalovirus exposure and HLA in healthy donors. Regarding the study as a whole: High specificity and sensitivity for cytomegalovirus status were reported for the classifier.

V lost 3 bases and J lost 1, with 7 bases in between. The germline gives CDR1 MNHNS, CDR2 SASEGT. The CDR3 sequence is 14 residues long. A word on this clone: As yet, its antigen is unknown.

The primer mix had 60 Vbeta and 13 Jbeta primers. Original processing notes: The authors later counted some 76 million unique TCR beta chains, roughly 10 million of them shared. This table comes from immunoSEQ multiplex PCR, and its TCRdb copy is limited to in-frame clones, with some not included. V, J and clone size reflect that table, while D and trimming were determined from the DNA. The sample lists 150,000 to 200,000 clones; around 81% were seen once. The origin of this receptor is a young man in good health and CMV-seronegative. Material: PBMCs. V gene TRBV6-1 combines with J gene TRBJ1-3, with no clear D. This CDR3 is CASSERRSGNTIYF. Written as DNA, the CDR3 is TGTGCCAGCAGTGAGCGCAGGTCTGGAAACACCATATATTTT.